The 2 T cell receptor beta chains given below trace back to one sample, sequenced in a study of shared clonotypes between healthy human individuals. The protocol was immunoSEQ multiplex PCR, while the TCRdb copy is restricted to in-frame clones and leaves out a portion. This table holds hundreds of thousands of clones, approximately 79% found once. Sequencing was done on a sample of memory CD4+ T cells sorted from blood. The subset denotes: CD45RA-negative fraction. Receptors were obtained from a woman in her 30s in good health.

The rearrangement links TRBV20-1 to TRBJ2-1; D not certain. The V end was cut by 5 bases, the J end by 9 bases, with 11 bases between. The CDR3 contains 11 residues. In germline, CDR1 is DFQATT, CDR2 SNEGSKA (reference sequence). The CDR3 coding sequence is TGCAGTGCTCCGGGTGTTTTTGAGCAGTTCTTC. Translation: CSAPGVFEQFF.

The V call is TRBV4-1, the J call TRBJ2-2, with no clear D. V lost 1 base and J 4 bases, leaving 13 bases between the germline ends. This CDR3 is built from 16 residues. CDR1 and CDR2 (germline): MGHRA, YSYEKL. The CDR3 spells CASSQVATLSTGELFF. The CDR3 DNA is TGCGCCAGCAGCCAAGTCGCGACGCTGAGCACCGGGGAGCTGTTTTTT.